This TCR beta chain is from a study of T cell repertoires in cytomegalovirus infection. This clonotype was detected only a few times. In TCRdb, the reads were re-called with MiXCR into one record per CDR3 protein. The profile shows 740,000 or so distinct CDR3 sequences, about a third of them singletons. The germline CDR1 and CDR2 sequences are MDHEN and SYDVKM. CDR3 length equals 15 residues. Trimming took off 3 bases at V and 0 bases at J, with 11 bases between the two ends. The sequencing input was PBMCs. The sequence derives from a human donor in good health (CMV status not recorded). Some clones in this sample may be carry-over from other donors' samples. The chain is built from TRBV28 and TRBJ1-1; D is unresolved. CDR3: CASSFGVMMNTEAFF. CDR3 sequence (DNA): TGTGCCAGCAGTTTCGGAGTTATGATGAACACTGAAGCTTTCTTT.